This is a list of T cell receptor beta chains from one sample in a study of Ad26.COV2.S vaccination and SARS-CoV-2 variants. TCRdb keeps only in-frame clones here, not all; method: immunoSEQ multiplex PCR. The repertoire holds about 350,000 clones, with approximately 86% as singletons. The sample consisted of peripheral blood, taken in a trial of Ad26.COV2.S vaccine versus placebo. The source is a person aged 18-65 years who received the Ad26.COV2.S COVID-19 vaccine or a placebo. Each CDR3 is given without its conserved first and last residue.

j_gene	v_gene	CDR3aa
TRBJ2-7	TRBV3-1/TRBV3-2	ASSRQGNEQY
TRBJ2-5	TRBV28	ASSLLGGMDETQY
TRBJ2-5	TRBV29-1	SVGDGQETQY
TRBJ1-1	TRBV3-1/TRBV3-2	ASSQAPGQGSSVRTEAF
TRBJ2-4	TRBV7-2	ASSLPDAAKNIQY
TRBJ2-7	TRBV11-2	ASSLGLSREQY
TRBJ1-6	TRBV18	ASSRDSNSPLH
TRBJ1-2	TRBV19	ASSKGAEGYT
TRBJ1-2	TRBV5-4	ASSFGTEIFAGYT
TRBJ1-1	TRBV14	ASSQGLATEAF
TRBJ2-2	TRBV4-2	ASSQVGGGDPGELF
TRBJ2-2	TRBV10-3	AIRGLAENTGELF
TRBJ2-7	TRBV7-9	ASSPITYEQY
TRBJ1-1	TRBV19	ASSIIQMNTEAF
TRBJ2-1	TRBV16	ASSQQGGEQF
TRBJ2-7	TRBV11-3	ASRATSGSFEQY
TRBJ2-1	TRBV7-3	ASSRGVYNEQF
TRBJ2-5	TRBV5-4	ASQVTHQETQY
TRBJ2-1	TRBV27	ASSLSSLITGSRDPHMI
TRBJ2-7	TRBV5-1	ASSKDRPPYEQY
TRBJ1-2	TRBV4-2	ASSQDGGGGDGYT
TRBJ2-7	TRBV11-3	ASSPTGSHEQY
TRBJ1-1	TRBV30	AWSVGPVNTEAF
TRBJ1-1	TRBV7-9	ASSFAGTVNTEAF
TRBJ1-2	TRBV4-1	ASSRTGGGRDYGYT
TRBJ2-7	TRBV7-8	ASSTEGGRLYEQY
TRBJ2-3	TRBV5-5	ASSLLKGLGTDTQY
TRBJ2-5	TRBV6-5	ASSLNRVETQY
TRBJ1-5	TRBV30	AWSRFAGGYDQPQH
TRBJ2-1	TRBV6-6	ASRDPSGLYNEQF
TRBJ2-2	TRBV27	ATGVSGGELF
TRBJ1-2	TRBV9	ASSLLLDRDGYT
TRBJ1-1	TRBV5-1	ASSLSFRRRDTEAF
TRBJ1-1	TRBV14	ASSSGQGARSAEAF
TRBJ2-7	TRBV6-6	ASSLPGQGPGEQY
TRBJ2-3	TRBV18	ASSPRSERGASTDTQY
TRBJ2-7	TRBV3-1/TRBV3-2	ASSQAGAGGGEQY
TRBJ1-1	TRBV6-2/TRBV6-3	ASSYTTGSRNTEAF
TRBJ1-2	TRBV7-2	ASSLDGGADYGYT
TRBJ2-1	TRBV27	ASMHQGRLAGDEQF
TRBJ2-1	TRBV29-1	SVFAGDEQF
TRBJ1-3	TRBV6-1	ASSEAGRISGNTIY
TRBJ2-7	TRBV6-6	ASSRTTGTYEQY
TRBJ2-1	TRBV3-1/TRBV3-2	ASSPRAGGSSYNEQF
TRBJ1-3	TRBV9	ASSGASGNTIY
TRBJ2-7	TRBV7-2	ASSFGGSKSGEQY
TRBJ1-1	TRBV10-2	ASSYGDGGRTEAF
TRBJ2-2	TRBV3-1/TRBV3-2	ASSWGLAPTGELF